This T cell receptor (beta chain) was documented in a study of neurological immune-mediated disorders. Germline assignment: CDR1 SEHNR and CDR2 FQNEAQ (reference sequence). Trimming took 0 bases from V and 5 from J, leaving 16 bases between them. The CDR3 runs 17 residues. This clonotype was found many times. Its antigen is not known. Indicated time point: technical triplicate 3. General study results and limits: Private repertoires in all groups were suggested by the absence of shared CDR3 amino acid sequences among expanded clones across subjects.

Via MiXCR, TCRdb re-called the 5' RACE reads, giving one row per CDR3 protein. Among about 44,000 distinct CDR3 sequences, roughly 21% were seen once, and the ten largest hold about 4.5%. The TCR was taken from a man aged 60-69 years with HTLV-1-associated myelopathy (HAM/TSP). The genes are TRBV7-9 and TRBJ1-4; the D gene is possibly TRBD1 (5 bases). Sequencing was done on a sample of PBMCs. The CDR3 is CASSLAWEAGSNEKLFF. CDR3 nucleotide sequence: TGTGCCAGCAGCTTAGCGTGGGAGGCAGGGTCGAATGAAAAACTGTTTTTT.